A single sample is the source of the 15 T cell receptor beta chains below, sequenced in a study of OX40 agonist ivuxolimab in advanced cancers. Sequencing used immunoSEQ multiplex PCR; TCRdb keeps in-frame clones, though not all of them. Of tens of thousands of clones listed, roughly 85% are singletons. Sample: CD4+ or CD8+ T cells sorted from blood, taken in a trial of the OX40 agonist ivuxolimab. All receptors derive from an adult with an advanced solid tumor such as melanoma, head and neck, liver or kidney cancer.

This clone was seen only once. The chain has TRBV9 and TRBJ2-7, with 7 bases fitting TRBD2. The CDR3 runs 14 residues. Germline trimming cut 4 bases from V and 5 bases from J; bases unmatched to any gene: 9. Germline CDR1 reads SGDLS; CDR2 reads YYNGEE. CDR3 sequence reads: CASSPRTSFHEQYF. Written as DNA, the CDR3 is TGTGCCAGCAGCCCTCGGACTAGTTTCCACGAGCAGTACTTC.

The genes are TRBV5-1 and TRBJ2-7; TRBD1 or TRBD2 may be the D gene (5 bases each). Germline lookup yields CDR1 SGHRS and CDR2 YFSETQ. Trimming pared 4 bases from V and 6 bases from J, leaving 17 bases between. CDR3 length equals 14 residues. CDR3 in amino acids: CASSPQGALGEQYF. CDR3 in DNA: TGCGCCAGCAGCCCCCAGGGAGCTTTGGGCGAGCAGTACTTC.

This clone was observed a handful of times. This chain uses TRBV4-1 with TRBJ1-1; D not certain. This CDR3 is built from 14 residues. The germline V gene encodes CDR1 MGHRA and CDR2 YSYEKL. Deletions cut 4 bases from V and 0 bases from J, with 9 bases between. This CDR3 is CASSRNSMNTEAFF. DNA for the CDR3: TGCGCCAGCAGCCGAAACAGCATGAACACTGAAGCTTTCTTT.

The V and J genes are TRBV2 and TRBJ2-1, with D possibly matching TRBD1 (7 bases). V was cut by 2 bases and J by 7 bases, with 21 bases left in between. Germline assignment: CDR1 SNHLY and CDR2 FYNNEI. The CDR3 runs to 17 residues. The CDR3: CASSERRPAGGMNEQFF. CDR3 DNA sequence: TGTGCCAGCAGTGAAAGGAGGCCGGCAGGGGGGATGAATGAGCAGTTCTTC. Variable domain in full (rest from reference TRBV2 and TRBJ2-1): EPEVTQTPSHQVTQMGQEVILRCVPISNHLYFYWYRQILGQKVEFLVSFYNNEISEKSEIFDDQFSVERPDGSNFTLKIRSTKLEDSAMYFCASSERRPAGGMNEQFFGPGTRLTVL.

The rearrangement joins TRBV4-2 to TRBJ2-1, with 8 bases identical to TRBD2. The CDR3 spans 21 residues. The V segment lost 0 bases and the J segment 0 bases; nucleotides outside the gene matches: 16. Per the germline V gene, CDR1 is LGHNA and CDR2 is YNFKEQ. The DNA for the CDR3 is TGTGCCAGCAGCCAAGATTTCGTAGCGGGACGGCGGTCGAGCTCCTACAATGAGCAGTTCTTC. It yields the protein CASSQDFVAGRRSSSYNEQFF.

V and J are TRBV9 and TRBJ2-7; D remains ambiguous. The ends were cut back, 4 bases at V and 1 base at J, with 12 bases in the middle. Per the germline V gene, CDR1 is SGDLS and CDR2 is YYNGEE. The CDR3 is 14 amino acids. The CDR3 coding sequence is TGTGCCAGCAGCCCAGACTTGGAGTCCTACGAGCAGTACTTC. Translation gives CASSPDLESYEQYF.

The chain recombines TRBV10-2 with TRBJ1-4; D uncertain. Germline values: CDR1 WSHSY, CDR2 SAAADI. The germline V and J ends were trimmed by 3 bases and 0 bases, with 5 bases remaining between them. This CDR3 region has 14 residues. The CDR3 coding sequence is TGCGCCAGCAGTGACGGTACAACTAATGAAAAACTGTTTTTT. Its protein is CASSDGTTNEKLFF.

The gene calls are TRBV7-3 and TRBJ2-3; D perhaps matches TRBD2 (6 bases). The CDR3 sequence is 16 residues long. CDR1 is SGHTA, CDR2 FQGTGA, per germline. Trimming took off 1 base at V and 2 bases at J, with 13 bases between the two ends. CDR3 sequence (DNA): TGTGCCAGCAGCTTAATTGGGCGGGGTTTCACAGATACGCAGTATTTT. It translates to CASSLIGRGFTDTQYF.

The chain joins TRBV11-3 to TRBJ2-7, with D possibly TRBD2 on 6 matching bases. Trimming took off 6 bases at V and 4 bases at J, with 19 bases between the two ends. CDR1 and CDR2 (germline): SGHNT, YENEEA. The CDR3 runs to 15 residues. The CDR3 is CASRLDPREKYEQYF. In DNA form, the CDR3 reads TGTGCCAGCAGACTAGACCCGCGGGAAAAATACGAGCAGTACTTC.

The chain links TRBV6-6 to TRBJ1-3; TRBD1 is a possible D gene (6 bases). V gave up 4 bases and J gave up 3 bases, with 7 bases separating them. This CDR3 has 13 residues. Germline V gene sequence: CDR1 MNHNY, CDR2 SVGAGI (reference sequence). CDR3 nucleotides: TGTGCCAGCAGTTCAGGGGATGGAAACACCATATATTTT. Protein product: CASSSGDGNTIYF.

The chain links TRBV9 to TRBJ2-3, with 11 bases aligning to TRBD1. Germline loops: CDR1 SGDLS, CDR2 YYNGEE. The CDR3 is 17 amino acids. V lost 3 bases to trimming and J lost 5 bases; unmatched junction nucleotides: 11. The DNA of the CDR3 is TGTGCCAGCAGCGGCCCTAAGGGGACAGGGGGGGAAGATACGCAGTATTTT. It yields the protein CASSGPKGTGGEDTQYF. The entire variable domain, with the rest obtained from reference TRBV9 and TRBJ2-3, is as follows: DSGVTQTPKHLITATGQRVTLRCSPRSGDLSVYWYQQSLDQGLQFLIQYYNGEERAKGNILERFSAQQFPDLHSELNLSSLELGDSALYFCASSGPKGTGGEDTQYFGPGTRLTVL.

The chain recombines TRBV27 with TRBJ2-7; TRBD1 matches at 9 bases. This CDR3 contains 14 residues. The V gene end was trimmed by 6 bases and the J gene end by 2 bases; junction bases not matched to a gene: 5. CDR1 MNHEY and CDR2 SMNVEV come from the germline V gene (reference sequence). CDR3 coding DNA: TGTGCCAGCAGAAGACAGGGGGTAGCCTACGAGCAGTACTTC. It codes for CASRRQGVAYEQYF.

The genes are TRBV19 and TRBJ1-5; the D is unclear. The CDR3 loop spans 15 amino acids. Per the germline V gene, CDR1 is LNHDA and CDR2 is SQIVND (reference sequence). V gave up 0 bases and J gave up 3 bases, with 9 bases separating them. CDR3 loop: CASSIDRRFNQPQHF. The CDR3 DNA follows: TGTGCCAGTAGTATAGATCGCAGATTCAATCAGCCCCAGCATTTT.

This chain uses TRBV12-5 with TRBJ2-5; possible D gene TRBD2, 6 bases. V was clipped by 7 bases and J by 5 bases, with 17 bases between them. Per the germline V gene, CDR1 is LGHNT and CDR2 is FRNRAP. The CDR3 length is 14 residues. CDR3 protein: CASAGSGDGETQYF. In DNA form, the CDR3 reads TGTGCTAGTGCCGGATCGGGGGACGGGGAGACCCAGTACTTC.

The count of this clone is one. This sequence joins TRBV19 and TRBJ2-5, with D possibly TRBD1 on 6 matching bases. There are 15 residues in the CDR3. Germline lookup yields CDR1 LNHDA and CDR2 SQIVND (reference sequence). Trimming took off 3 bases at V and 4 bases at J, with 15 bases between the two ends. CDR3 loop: CASSMSQTGVETQYF. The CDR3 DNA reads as TGTGCCAGTAGTATGTCTCAGACAGGAGTAGAGACCCAGTACTTC.